One and the same sample provided the 4 T cell receptor beta chains below, sequenced in a study of blood T cell repertoires in COVID-19. Repertoires were generated with immunoSEQ multiplex PCR, while TCRdb's copy carries only in-frame clones and drops some. The repertoire holds some 220,000 clones, with about three quarters as singletons. Input material: peripheral blood. All receptors derive from a woman aged 70-85 years with acute or convalescent COVID-19.

This chain connects TRBV5-1 to TRBJ1-1, with D possibly TRBD1 on 6 matching bases. V lost 1 base and J 1 base, leaving 11 bases between the germline ends. Germline CDR1 is SGHRS and CDR2 is YFSETQ. This CDR3 contains 15 residues. This CDR3 reads CASSLTGNGNTEAFF. The DNA for the CDR3 is TGCGCCAGCAGCTTGACAGGGAATGGGAACACTGAAGCTTTCTTT.

In its sample, this clone was seen a few times. This chain uses TRBV5-1 with TRBJ2-3; D unclear. From germline, CDR1 is SGHRS and CDR2 YFSETQ. The CDR3 length is 12 residues. V dropped 1 base and J dropped 4 bases, with 4 bases sitting between them. CDR3 coding DNA: TGCGCCAGCAGCTTGTATTCAGATACGCAGTATTTT. This translates into CASSLYSDTQYF.

This clone was counted once. V gene TRBV7-7 combines with J gene TRBJ2-2, with 8 positions matching TRBD2. Germline lookup yields CDR1 SSHAT and CDR2 FNYEAQ (reference sequence). V shed 5 bases and J 7 bases; nucleotides not matched to a gene: 9. The CDR3 contains 15 residues. This chain's CDR3 is CASSLTGLAGGELFF. The CDR3 DNA reads TGTGCCAGCAGCCTAACCGGGCTAGCGGGCGGGGAGCTGTTTTTT. The full variable domain, in which reference TRBV7-7 and TRBJ2-2 provide the parts outside the CDR3, is GAGVSQSPRYKVTKRGQDVTLRCDPISSHATLYWYQQALGQGPEFLTYFNYEAQPDKSGLPSDRFSAERPEGSISTLTIQRTEQRDSAMYRCASSLTGLAGGELFFGEGSRLTVL.

CDR3 coding DNA: TGTGCCAGCAGCTTATCCCCCGCGATAGATGAGCAGTTCTTC. Translating it yields CASSLSPAIDEQFF. The chain couples TRBV11-2 to TRBJ2-1; the D is unclear. CDR3 length equals 14 residues. Germline CDR1 SGHAT, CDR2 FQNNGV. The V end was cut by 2 bases, the J end by 8 bases, with 13 bases between. Complete variable domain (other parts from reference TRBV11-2 and TRBJ2-1): EAGVAQSPRYKIIEKRQSVAFWCNPISGHATLYWYQQILGQGPKLLIQFQNNGVVDDSQLPKDRFSAERLKGVDSTLKIQPAKLEDSAVYLCASSLSPAIDEQFFGPGTRLTVL.